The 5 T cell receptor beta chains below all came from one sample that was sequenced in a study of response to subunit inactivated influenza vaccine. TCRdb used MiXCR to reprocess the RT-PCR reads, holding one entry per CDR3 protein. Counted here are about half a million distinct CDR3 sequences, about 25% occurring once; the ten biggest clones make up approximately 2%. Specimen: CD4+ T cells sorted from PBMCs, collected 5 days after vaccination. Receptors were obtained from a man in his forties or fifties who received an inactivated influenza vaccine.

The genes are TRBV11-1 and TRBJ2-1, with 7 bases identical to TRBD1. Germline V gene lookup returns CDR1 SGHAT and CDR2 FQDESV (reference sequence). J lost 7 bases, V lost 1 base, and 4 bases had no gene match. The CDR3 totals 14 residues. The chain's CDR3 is CASSLVRDRNEQFF. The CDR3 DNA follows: TGTGCCAGCAGCTTAGTCCGGGACAGAAATGAGCAGTTCTTC. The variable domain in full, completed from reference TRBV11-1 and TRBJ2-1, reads EAEVAQSPRYKITEKSQAVAFWCDPISGHATLYWYRQILGQGPELLVQFQDESVVDDSQLPKDRFSAERLKGVDSTLKIQPAELGDSAMYLCASSLVRDRNEQFFGPGTRLTVL.

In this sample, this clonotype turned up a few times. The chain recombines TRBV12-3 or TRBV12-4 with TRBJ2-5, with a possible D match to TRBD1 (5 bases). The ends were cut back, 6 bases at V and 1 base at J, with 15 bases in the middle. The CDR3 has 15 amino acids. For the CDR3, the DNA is TGTGCCAGCAGGCCTGGCAGGGTGACCCAAGAGACCCAGTACTTC. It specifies CASRPGRVTQETQYF.

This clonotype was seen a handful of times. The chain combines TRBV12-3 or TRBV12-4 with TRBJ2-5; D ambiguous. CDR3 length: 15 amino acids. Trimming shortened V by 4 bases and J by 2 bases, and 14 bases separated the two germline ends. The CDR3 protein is CASSSNVLDQETQYF. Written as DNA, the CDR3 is TGTGCCAGCAGTTCAAACGTGTTGGATCAAGAGACCCAGTACTTC.

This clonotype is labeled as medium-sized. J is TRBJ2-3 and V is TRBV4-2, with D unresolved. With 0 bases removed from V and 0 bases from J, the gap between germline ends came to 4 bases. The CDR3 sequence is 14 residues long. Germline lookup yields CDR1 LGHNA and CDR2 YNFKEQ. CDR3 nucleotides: TGTGCCAGCAGCCAAGATGGAAGCACAGATACGCAGTATTTT. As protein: CASSQDGSTDTQYF.

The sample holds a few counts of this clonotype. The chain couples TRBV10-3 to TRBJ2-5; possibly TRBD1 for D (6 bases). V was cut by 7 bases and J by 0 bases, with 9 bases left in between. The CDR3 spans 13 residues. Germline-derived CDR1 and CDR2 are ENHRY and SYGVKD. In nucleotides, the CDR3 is TGTGCCATCAAGAGGACAGACCAAGAGACCCAGTACTTC. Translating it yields CAIKRTDQETQYF.